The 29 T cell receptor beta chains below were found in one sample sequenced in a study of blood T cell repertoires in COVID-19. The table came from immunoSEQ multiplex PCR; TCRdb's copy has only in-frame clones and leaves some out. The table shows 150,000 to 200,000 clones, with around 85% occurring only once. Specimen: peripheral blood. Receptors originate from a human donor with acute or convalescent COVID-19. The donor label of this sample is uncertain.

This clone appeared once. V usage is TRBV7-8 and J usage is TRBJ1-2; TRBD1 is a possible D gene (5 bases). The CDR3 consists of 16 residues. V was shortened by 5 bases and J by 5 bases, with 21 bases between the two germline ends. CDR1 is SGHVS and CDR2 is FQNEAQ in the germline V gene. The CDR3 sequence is CASSPRSLGGVYGYTF. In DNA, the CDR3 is TGTGCCAGCAGCCCCCGTTCTCTCGGGGGAGTATATGGCTACACCTTC.

The CDR3 nucleotides read TGTGCCACCAGCAGGGACAGGGGATACAACACTGAAGCTTTCTTT. Its translation: CATSRDRGYNTEAFF. The chain combines TRBV15 with TRBJ1-1; 9 bases match TRBD1. The CDR3 has 15 residues. Germline CDR1 is LNHNV and CDR2 is YYDKDF (reference sequence). The V gene end was trimmed by 3 bases and the J gene end by 2 bases; junction bases not matched to a gene: 4.

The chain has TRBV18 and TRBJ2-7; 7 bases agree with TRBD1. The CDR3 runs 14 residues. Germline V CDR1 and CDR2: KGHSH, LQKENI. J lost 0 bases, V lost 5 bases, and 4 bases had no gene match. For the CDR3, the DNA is TGTGCCAGCTCAAGCTCAGGGGGCTCCTACGAGCAGTACTTC. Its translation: CASSSSGGSYEQYF.

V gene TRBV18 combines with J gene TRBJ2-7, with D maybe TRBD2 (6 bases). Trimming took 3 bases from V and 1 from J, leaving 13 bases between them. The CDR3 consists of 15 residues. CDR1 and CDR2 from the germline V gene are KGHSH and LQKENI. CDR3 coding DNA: TGTGCCAGCTCACCGAGTGCCGGGACTTCCTACGAGCAGTACTTC. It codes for CASSPSAGTSYEQYF. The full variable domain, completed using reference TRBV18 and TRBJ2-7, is NAGVMQNPRHLVRRRGQEARLRCSPMKGHSHVYWYRQLPEEGLKFMVYLQKENIIDESGMPKERFSAEFPKEGPSILRIQQVVRGDSAAYFCASSPSAGTSYEQYFGPGTRLTVT.

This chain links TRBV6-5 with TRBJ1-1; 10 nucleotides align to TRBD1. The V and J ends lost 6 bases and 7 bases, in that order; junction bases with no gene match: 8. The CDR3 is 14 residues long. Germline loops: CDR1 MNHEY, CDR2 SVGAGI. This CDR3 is CASSDRGRKNEAFF. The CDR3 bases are TGTGCCAGCAGCGACAGGGGGCGGAAGAATGAAGCTTTCTTT.

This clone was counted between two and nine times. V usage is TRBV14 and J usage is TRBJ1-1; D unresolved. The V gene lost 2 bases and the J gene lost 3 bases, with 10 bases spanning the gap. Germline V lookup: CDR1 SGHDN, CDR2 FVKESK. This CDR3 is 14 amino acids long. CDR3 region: CASSQPEKHTEAFF. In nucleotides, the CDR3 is TGTGCCAGCAGCCAACCCGAGAAACACACTGAAGCTTTCTTT.

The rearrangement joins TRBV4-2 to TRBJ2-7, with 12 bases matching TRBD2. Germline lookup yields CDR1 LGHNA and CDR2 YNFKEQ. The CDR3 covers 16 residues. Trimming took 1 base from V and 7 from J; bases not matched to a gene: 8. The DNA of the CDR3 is TGTGCCAGCAGCCAAGGACCTAGCGGGGGGGCGCGGGAGCAGTACTTC. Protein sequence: CASSQGPSGGAREQYF.

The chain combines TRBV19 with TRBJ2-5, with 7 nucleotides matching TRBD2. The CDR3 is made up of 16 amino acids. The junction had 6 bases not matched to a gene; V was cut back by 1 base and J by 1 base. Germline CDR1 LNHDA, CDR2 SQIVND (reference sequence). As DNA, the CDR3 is TGTGCCAGTAGTATAGGGGCGGGGGTGGCCCAAGAGACCCAGTACTTC. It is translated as CASSIGAGVAQETQYF.

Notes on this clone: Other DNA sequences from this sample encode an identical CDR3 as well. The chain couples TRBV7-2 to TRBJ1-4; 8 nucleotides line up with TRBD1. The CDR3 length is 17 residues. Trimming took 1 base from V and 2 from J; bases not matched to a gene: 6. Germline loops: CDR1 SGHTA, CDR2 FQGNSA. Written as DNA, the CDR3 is TGTGCCAGCAGCTTAGTTGGTCAGGGGGCCACTAATGAAAAACTGTTTTTT. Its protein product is CASSLVGQGATNEKLFF.

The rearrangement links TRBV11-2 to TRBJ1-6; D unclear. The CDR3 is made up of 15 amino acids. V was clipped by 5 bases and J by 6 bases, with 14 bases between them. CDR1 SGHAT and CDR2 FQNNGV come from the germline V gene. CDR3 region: CASSPQPSINSPLHF. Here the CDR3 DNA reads TGTGCCAGCAGCCCGCAACCCAGTATTAATTCACCCCTCCACTTT.

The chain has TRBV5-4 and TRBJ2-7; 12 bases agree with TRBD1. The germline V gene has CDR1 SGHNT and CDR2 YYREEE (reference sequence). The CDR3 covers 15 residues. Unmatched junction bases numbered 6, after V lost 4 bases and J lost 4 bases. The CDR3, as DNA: TGTGCCAGCAGCCCCGGGACAGGGGGCGAGTACGAGCAGTACTTC. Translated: CASSPGTGGEYEQYF.

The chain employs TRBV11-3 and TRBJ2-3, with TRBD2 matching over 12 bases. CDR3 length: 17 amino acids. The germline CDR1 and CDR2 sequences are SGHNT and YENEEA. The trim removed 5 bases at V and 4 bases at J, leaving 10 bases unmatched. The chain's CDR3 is CASSSTRTSGVADTQYF. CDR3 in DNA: TGTGCCAGCAGCAGTACAAGGACTAGCGGGGTCGCAGATACGCAGTATTTT.

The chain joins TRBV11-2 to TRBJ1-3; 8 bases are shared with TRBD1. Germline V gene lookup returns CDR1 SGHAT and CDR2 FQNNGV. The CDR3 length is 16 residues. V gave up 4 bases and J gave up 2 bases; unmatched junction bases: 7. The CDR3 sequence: CASSSYRGSTGNTIYF. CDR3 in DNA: TGTGCCAGCAGCTCCTACAGGGGGAGTACTGGAAACACCATATATTTT.

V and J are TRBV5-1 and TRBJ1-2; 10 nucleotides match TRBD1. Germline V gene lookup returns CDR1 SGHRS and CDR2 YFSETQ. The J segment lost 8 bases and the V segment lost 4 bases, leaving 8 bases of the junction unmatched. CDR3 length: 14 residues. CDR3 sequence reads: CASSEDRGGYGYTF. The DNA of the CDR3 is TGCGCCAGCAGCGAGGACAGGGGGGGATACGGCTACACCTTC.

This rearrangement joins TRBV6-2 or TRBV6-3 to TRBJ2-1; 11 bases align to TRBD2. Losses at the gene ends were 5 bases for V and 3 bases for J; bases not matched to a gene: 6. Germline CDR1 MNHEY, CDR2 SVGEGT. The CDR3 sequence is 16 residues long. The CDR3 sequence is CASSPLGLAGYNEQFF. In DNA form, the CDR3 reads TGTGCCAGCAGTCCCCTTGGACTAGCGGGCTACAATGAGCAGTTCTTC.

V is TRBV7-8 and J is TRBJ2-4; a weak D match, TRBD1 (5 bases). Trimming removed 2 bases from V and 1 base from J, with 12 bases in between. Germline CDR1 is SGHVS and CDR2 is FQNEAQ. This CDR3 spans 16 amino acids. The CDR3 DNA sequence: TGTGCCAGCAGCTTATCACAGGTCCTTGCCAAAAACATTCAGTACTTC. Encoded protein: CASSLSQVLAKNIQYF.

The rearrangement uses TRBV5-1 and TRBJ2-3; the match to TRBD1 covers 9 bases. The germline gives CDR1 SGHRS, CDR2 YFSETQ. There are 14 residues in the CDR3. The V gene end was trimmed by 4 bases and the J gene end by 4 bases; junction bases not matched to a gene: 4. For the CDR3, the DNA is TGCGCCAGCAGCCTCCGACAGGGGGCAGATACGCAGTATTTT. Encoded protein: CASSLRQGADTQYF.

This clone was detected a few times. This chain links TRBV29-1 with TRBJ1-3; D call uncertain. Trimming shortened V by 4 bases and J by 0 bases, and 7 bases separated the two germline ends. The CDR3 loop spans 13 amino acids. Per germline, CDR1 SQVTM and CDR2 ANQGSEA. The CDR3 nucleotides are TGCAGCGTTGTTTTAAACTCTGGAAACACCATATATTTT. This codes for CSVVLNSGNTIYF. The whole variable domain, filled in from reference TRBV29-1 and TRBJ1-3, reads SAVISQKPSRDICQRGTSLTIQCQVDSQVTMMFWYRQQPGQSLTLIATANQGSEATYESGFVIDKFPISRPNLTFSTLTVSNMSPEDSSIYLCSVVLNSGNTIYFGEGSWLTVV.

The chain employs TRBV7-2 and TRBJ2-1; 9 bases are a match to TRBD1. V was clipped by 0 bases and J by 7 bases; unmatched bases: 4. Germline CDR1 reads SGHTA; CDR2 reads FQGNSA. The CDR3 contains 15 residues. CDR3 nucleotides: TGTGCCAGCAGCTTAGCACAGGGGGCTTCAAATGAGCAGTTCTTC. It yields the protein CASSLAQGASNEQFF.

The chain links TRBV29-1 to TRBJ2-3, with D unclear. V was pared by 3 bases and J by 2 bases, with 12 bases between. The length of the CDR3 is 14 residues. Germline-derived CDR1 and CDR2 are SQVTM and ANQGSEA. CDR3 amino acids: CSVDSLDFTDTQYF. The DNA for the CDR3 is TGCAGCGTTGATAGTCTAGACTTCACAGATACGCAGTATTTT.

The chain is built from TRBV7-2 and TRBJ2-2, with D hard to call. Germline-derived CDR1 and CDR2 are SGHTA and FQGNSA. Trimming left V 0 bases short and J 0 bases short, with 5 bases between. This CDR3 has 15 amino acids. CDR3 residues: CASSLAFANTGELFF. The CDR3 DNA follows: TGTGCCAGCAGCTTAGCGTTCGCGAACACCGGGGAGCTGTTTTTT.

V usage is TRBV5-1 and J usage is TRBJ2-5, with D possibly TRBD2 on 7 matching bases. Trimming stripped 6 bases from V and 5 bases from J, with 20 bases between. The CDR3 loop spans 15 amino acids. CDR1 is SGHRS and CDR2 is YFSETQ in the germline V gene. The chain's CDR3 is CASNGEGGVGETQYF. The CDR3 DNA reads TGCGCCAGCAATGGGGAAGGGGGGGTTGGCGAGACCCAGTACTTC.

For the CDR3, the DNA is TGTGCCAGTAGTATGGTGACTAGCGGGGGGGCATCCTACAATGAGCAGTTCTTC. This gives the protein CASSMVTSGGASYNEQFF. The J gene is TRBJ2-1, the V gene TRBV19; 14 nucleotides line up with TRBD2. Looked up from germline, CDR1 is LNHDA and CDR2 is SQIVND (reference sequence). This CDR3 region has 18 residues. Trimming cost V 3 bases and J 1 base; bases outside gene matches: 5.

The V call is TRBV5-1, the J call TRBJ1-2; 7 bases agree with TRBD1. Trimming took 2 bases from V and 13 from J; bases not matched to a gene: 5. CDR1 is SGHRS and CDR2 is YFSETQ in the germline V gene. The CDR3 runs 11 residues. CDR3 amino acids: CASSFYRGGTF. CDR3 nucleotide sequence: TGCGCCAGCAGCTTCTACAGGGGAGGCACCTTC.

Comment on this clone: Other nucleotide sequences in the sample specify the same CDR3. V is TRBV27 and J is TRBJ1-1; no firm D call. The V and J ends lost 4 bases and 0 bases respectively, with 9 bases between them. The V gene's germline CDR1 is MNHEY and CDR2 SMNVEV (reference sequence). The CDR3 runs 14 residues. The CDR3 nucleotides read TGTGCCAGCAGTTGGGCGGGAATGAACACTGAAGCTTTCTTT. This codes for CASSWAGMNTEAFF.

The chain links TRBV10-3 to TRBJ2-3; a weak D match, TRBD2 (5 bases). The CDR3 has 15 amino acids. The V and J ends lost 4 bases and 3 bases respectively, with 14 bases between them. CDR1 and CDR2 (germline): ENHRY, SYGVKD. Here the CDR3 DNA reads TGTGCCATCAGTGGATCGAAGGGCGGGACAGATACGCAGTATTTT. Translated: CAISGSKGGTDTQYF.

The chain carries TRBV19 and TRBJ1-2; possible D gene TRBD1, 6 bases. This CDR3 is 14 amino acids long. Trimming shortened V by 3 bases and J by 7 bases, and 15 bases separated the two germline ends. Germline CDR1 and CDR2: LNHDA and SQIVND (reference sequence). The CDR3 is CASSILLAGAGYTF. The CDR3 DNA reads TGTGCCAGTAGTATCTTGTTGGCAGGGGCTGGCTACACCTTC.

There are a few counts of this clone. As DNA, the CDR3 is TGTGCCAGCAGTAAACAGGGAAAGGGAGAGACCCAGTACTTC. Amino acids: CASSKQGKGETQYF. The chain carries TRBV6-5 and TRBJ2-5; D is perhaps TRBD1 (6 bases). The CDR3 runs to 14 residues. V was trimmed by 5 bases and J by 4 bases, leaving 14 bases between them. Germline CDR1 is MNHEY and CDR2 is SVGAGI.

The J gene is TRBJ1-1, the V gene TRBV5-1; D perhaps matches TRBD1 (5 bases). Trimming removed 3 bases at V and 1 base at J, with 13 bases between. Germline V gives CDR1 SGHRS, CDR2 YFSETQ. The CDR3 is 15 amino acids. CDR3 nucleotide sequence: TGCGCCAGCAGCTCCCACGGGGGAAAGAACACTGAAGCTTTCTTT. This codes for CASSSHGGKNTEAFF.